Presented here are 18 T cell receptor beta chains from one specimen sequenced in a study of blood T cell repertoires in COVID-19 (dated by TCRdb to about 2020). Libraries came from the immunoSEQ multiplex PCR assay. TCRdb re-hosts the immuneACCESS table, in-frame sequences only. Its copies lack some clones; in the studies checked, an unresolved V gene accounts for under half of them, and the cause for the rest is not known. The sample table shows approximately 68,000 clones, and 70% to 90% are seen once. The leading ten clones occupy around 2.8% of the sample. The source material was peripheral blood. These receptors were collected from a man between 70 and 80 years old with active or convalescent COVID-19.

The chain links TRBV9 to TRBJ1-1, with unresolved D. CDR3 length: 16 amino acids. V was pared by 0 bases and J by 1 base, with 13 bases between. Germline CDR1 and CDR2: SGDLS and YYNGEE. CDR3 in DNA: TGTGCCAGCAGCGTAGACGGTCGATCCGCGAACACTGAAGCTTTCTTT. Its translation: CASSVDGRSANTEAFF.

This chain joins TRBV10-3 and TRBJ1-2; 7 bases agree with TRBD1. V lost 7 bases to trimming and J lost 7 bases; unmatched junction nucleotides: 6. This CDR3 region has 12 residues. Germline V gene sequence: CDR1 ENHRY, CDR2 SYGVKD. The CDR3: CAITGDRAGYTF. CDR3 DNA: TGTGCCATCACAGGCGACAGGGCTGGCTACACCTTC.

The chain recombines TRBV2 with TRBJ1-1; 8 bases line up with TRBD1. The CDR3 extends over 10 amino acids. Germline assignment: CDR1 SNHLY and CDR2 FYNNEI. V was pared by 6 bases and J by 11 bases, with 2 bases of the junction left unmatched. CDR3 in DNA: TGTGCCAGCAGGACAGGGGAGGCTTTCTTT. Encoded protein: CASRTGEAFF.

CDR3 DNA sequence: TGTGCCAGCAGCTTAGGTGCGGGCTCTGGAAACACCATATATTTT. Translated, it gives CASSLGAGSGNTIYF. V and J are TRBV7-9 and TRBJ1-3, with D unclear. Germline V lookup: CDR1 SEHNR, CDR2 FQNEAQ (reference sequence). This CDR3 comprises 15 residues. The ends were cut back, 1 base at V and 0 bases at J, with 7 bases in the middle.

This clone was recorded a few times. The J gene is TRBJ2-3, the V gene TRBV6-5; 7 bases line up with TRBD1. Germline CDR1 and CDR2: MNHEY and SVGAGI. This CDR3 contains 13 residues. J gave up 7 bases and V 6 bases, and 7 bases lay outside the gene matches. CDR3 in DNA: TGTGCCAGCAGAGACATGACAGGGCATACGCAGTATTTT. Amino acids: CASRDMTGHTQYF.

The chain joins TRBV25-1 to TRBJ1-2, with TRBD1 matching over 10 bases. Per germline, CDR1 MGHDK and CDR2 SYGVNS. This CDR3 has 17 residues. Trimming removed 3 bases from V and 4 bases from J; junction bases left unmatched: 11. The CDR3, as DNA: TGTGCCAGCAGTGACCCTCTGACAGGGGGCAAAAGCTATGGCTACACCTTC. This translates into CASSDPLTGGKSYGYTF.

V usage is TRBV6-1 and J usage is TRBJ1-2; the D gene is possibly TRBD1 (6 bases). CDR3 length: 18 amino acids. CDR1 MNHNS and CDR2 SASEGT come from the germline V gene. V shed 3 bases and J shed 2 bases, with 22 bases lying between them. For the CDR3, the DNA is TGTGCCAGCAGTGATTCGGGGCTTACAGGGTATCGGAACTATGGCTACACCTTC. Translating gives CASSDSGLTGYRNYGYTF.

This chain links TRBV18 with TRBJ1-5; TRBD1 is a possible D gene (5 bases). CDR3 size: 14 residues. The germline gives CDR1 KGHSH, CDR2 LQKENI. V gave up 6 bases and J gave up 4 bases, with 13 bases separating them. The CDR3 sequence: CASSGTVNNQPQHF. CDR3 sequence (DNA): TGTGCCAGCTCCGGGACTGTTAATAATCAGCCCCAGCATTTT. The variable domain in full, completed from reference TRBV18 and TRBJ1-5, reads NAGVMQNPRHLVRRRGQEARLRCSPMKGHSHVYWYRQLPEEGLKFMVYLQKENIIDESGMPKERFSAEFPKEGPSILRIQQVVRGDSAAYFCASSGTVNNQPQHFGDGTRLSIL.

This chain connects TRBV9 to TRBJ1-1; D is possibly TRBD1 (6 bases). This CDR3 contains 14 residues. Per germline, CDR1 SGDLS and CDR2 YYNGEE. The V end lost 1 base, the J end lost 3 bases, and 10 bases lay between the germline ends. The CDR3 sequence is CASSVRQEDTEAFF. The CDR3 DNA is TGTGCCAGCAGCGTACGACAGGAAGACACTGAAGCTTTCTTT.

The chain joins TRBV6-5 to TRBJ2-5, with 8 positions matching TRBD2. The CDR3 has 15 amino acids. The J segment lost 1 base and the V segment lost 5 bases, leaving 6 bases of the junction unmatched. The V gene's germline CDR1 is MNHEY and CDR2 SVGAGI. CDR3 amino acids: CASSQPGGAQETQYF. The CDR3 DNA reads TGTGCCAGCAGTCAACCCGGGGGGGCCCAAGAGACCCAGTACTTC.

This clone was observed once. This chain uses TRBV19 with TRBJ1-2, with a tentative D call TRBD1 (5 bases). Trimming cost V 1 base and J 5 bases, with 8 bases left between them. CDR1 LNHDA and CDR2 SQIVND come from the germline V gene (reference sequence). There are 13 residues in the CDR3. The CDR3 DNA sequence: TGTGCCAGTAGTATAGTTCGGGGGTATGGCTACACCTTC. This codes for CASSIVRGYGYTF.

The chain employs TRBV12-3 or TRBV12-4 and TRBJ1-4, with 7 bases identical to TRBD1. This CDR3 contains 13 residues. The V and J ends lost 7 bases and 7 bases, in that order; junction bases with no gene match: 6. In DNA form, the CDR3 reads TGTGCCAGCACCAGACAGGGCAGTGAAAAACTGTTTTTT. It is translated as CASTRQGSEKLFF.

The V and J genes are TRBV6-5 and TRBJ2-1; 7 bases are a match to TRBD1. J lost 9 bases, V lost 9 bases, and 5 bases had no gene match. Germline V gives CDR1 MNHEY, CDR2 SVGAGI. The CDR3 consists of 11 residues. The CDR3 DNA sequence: TGTGCCAGTGGACAGGATATTGAGCAGTTCTTC. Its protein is CASGQDIEQFF.

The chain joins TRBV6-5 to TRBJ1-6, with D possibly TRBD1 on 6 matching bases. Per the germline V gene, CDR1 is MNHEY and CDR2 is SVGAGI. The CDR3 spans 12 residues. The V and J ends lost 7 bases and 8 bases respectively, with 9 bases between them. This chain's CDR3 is CASKDRYSPLHF. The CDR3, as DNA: TGTGCCAGCAAGGACAGATATTCACCCCTCCACTTT.

As DNA, the CDR3 is TGTGCCAGCATATTGGACAGGGGCGCAGATACGCAGTATTTT. This sequence encodes CASILDRGADTQYF. V and J are TRBV6-5 and TRBJ2-3, with 9 bases lining up with TRBD1. The length of the CDR3 is 14 residues. Germline trimming cut 7 bases from V and 4 bases from J; bases unmatched to any gene: 6. The germline V gene has CDR1 MNHEY and CDR2 SVGAGI.

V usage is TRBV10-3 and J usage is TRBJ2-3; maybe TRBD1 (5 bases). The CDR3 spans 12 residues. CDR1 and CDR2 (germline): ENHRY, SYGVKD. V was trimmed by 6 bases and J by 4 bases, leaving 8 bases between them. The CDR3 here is CAIRTDSDTQYF. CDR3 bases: TGTGCCATCAGGACAGATTCAGATACGCAGTATTTT.

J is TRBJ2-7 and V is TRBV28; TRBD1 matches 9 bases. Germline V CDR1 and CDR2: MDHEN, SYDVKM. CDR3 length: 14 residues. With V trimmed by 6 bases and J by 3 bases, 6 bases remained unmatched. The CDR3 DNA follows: TGTGCCAGCAGGAAAGGGACAGGGATCTACGAGCAGTACTTC. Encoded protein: CASRKGTGIYEQYF.

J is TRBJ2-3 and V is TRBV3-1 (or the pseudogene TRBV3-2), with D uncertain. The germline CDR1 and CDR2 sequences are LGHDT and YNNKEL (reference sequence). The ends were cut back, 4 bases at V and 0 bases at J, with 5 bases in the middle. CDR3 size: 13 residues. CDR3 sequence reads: CASSLLSTDTQYF. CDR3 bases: TGTGCCAGCAGCCTATTGAGCACAGATACGCAGTATTTT.